This TCR beta chain was identified during a study of CD8 T cells in Susac syndrome. RNA amounts of roughly 0.45 to 1 ug underwent reverse transcription with random hexamers. Coverage of TCR beta CDR3 amplification by immunoSEQ multiplex PCR extended to 54 Vbeta and 13 Jbeta. TCRdb ran MiXCR on the immunoSEQ multiplex PCR reads and lists one entry per CDR3 protein. The sample shows about 210,000 distinct CDR3 sequences, about 96% of them seen only once. Germline trimming cut 4 bases from V and 9 bases from J; bases unmatched to any gene: 17. The CDR3 consists of 16 residues. Per the germline V gene, CDR1 is KGHSH and CDR2 is LQKENI.

The TCR originated in a human donor with multiple sclerosis. The chain links TRBV18 to TRBJ1-2, with TRBD1 matching over 7 bases. Input material: CD4+ T cells from PBMCs. CDR3 in amino acids: CASSHPGTADAMRYTF. The CDR3 nucleotides are TGTGCCAGCTCACATCCGGGGACAGCGGACGCTATGCGCTACACCTTC.